These T cell receptor beta chains were read from a single sample in a study of cytomegalovirus exposure and HLA in healthy donors. Data came from immunoSEQ multiplex PCR; TCRdb stores just in-frame clones and leaves some out. Of around 100,000 clones listed, around two thirds are singletons. Source material: PBMCs. These receptors were taken from a man in his fifties or sixties in good health and CMV-seropositive. The CDR3 runs from the conserved cysteine through the conserved F or W. D genes are given only for firm matches. For some rows the clone size is stated as once, few or many, or as a class when expanded; others skip it.

>TRBD2|NA|TRBV11-2|TRBJ2-3
TGTGCCAGCAGCCCAGGGAGGGTGGGTACGCAGTATTTT
CASSPGRVGTQYF
>NA|NA|TRBV9|TRBJ2-3
TGTGCCAGCAGCGTAGAGCAGGGTAGGACAGATACGCAGTATTTT
CASSVEQGRTDTQYF
>TRBD1|NA|TRBV2|TRBJ1-1
TGTGCCACCCTGACCGGGACAGGGTTGAGCACTGAAGCTTTCTTT
CATLTGTGLSTEAFF
>TRBD2|NA|TRBV2|TRBJ2-7
TGTGCCAGCATGAAGAGGGGAGGGGACTACGAGCAGTACTTC
CASMKRGGDYEQYF
>TRBD2|NA|TRBV7-3|TRBJ2-1
TGTGCCAGCAGCTTAGGGTTAGGAGCGGGGGGCTACAATGAGCAGTTCTTC
CASSLGLGAGGYNEQFF
>TRBD2|NA|TRBV5-1|TRBJ2-6
TGCGCCAGCAGCCCATCGGGAGGGCCCCTCTCTGGGGCCAACGTCCTGACTTTC
CASSPSGGPLSGANVLTF
>NA|once|TRBV27|TRBJ1-2
TGTGCCAGCAGTTTGAAGGGCAGGGGTTACTATGGCTACACCTTC
CASSLKGRGYYGYTF
>TRBD1|NA|TRBV6-5|TRBJ1-2
TGTGCCAGCAGCCGACAGGGGGGGGATGGCTACACCTTC
CASSRQGGDGYTF
>TRBD2|NA|TRBV10-2|TRBJ2-2
TGCGCCAGCAGTTCAGGACTAGGAGGCGGGGAGCTGTTTTTT
CASSSGLGGGELFF
>NA|NA|TRBV19|TRBJ2-5
TGTGCCAGTAGTTTCCCGGGAAAGCCGGAGACCCAGTACTTC
CASSFPGKPETQYF
>TRBD2|NA|TRBV19|TRBJ2-5
TGTGCCAGTAGCCCGACTAGCGGTCAAGAGACCCAGTACTTC
CASSPTSGQETQYF
>NA|once|TRBV4-1|TRBJ2-1
TGCGCCAGCAGCCAAGATCCTGGATCGGGCAATGAGCAGTTCTTC
CASSQDPGSGNEQFF
>TRBD1|NA|TRBV7-9|TRBJ2-5
TGTGCCAGCAGGCGGACAGGGAGGGAGACCCAGTACTTC
CASRRTGRETQYF
>NA|NA|TRBV11-3|TRBJ2-3
TGTGCCAGCAGCTTAGAAGAGGACAAAAAAGGACGCACAGATACGCAGTATTTT
CASSLEEDKKGRTDTQYF
>TRBD2|NA|TRBV9|TRBJ2-2
TGTGCCAGCGGGAGGGCGGGCACCGGGGAGCTGTTTTTT
CASGRAGTGELFF
>NA|NA|TRBV5-6|TRBJ2-7
TGTGCCAGCAGCGGAGGTCCGAATCCGAGCTCCTACGAGCAGTACTTC
CASSGGPNPSSYEQYF
>NA|NA|TRBV11-3|TRBJ2-1
TGTGCCAGCAGCTTAGATCGGGGATACAATGAGCAGTTCTTC
CASSLDRGYNEQFF
>NA|NA|TRBV6-5|TRBJ2-1
TGTGCCAGCAGCCTGAGCGGCAGCTCCTACAATGAGCAGTTCTTC
CASSLSGSSYNEQFF
>TRBD2|NA|TRBV7-2|TRBJ2-5
TGTGCCAGCAGCTTAGCCTCTAGCGGGAAAGGGGCCCTTGGGACCCAGTACTTC
CASSLASSGKGALGTQYF
>NA|NA|TRBV28|TRBJ2-7
TGTGCCAGCAGTGACCGGGACAAAGCCTACGAGCAGTACTTC
CASSDRDKAYEQYF
>NA|NA|TRBV6-1|TRBJ1-3
TGTGCCGCCTCGGAGGGGCCGGTCTCTGGAAACACCATATATTTT
CAASEGPVSGNTIYF
>TRBD2|NA|TRBV9|TRBJ2-2
TGTGCCAGCCGGCGGGGGGCCCCTAACACCGGGGAGCTGTTTTTT
CASRRGAPNTGELFF
>NA|NA|TRBV6-1|TRBJ2-3
TGTGCCAGCAGTGAAGCGTATCAGAGCACAGATACGCAGTATTTT
CASSEAYQSTDTQYF
>TRBD1|NA|TRBV14|TRBJ2-5
TGTGCCAGCAGCGTACATGACGGACAGGGAACGGTAGAGACCCAGTACTTC
CASSVHDGQGTVETQYF
>NA|few|TRBV11-1|TRBJ2-7
TGTGCCAGCAGCTTTATGGGGACTGACTCCTACGAGCAGTACTTC
CASSFMGTDSYEQYF
>NA|few|TRBV18|TRBJ2-7
TGTGCCAGCTCTCAAGGACCTAGCGCTACCTACGAGCAGTACTTC
CASSQGPSATYEQYF
>NA|NA|TRBV2|TRBJ1-1
TGTGCCAGCAGTGGTGCGGGCGAGAACACTGAAGCTTTCTTT
CASSGAGENTEAFF
>NA|NA|TRBV30|TRBJ2-2
TGTGCCTGGAGTGTGTGGAGCGGGGAGCTGTTTTTT
CAWSVWSGELFF
>NA|NA|TRBV5-1|TRBJ1-1
TGCGCCAGCAGCTTCCTTAAAGAGGGCTCTGAAGCTTTCTTT
CASSFLKEGSEAFF
>NA|once|TRBV5-6|TRBJ2-3
TGTGCCAGCAGCTTGGGAGCCCACACAGATACGCAGTATTTT
CASSLGAHTDTQYF
>NA|NA|TRBV2|TRBJ2-7
TGTGCCTCCAAGAGCAGGCAGGGAAGCTACGAGCAGTACTTC
CASKSRQGSYEQYF
>TRBD1|NA|TRBV2|TRBJ2-7
TGTGCCAGCAGAATGGGGACAGGGAATTACGAGCAGTACTTC
CASRMGTGNYEQYF
>TRBD1|NA|TRBV19|TRBJ1-4
TGTGCCAGTAGTCGGGACAGGGGAGGCGAAAAACTGTTTTTT
CASSRDRGGEKLFF
>TRBD1|NA|TRBV9|TRBJ2-7
TGTGCCAGCAGCCCCGGGGGGACAGGGGGGTACGAGCAGTACTTC
CASSPGGTGGYEQYF
>TRBD1|few|TRBV10-2|TRBJ1-2
TGCGCCAGCAGTACGGGACAGCTGGTCTATGGCTACACCTTC
CASSTGQLVYGYTF
>TRBD1|NA|TRBV9|TRBJ2-2
TGTGCCAGCAGCGTAACGGGACAGGGGGACACCGGGGAGCTGTTTTTT
CASSVTGQGDTGELFF
>TRBD1|NA|TRBV7-2|TRBJ2-5
TGTGCCAGCAGCTTAGGGGGACAGGAAAAGACCCAGTACTTC
CASSLGGQEKTQYF
>NA|NA|TRBV5-6|TRBJ2-7
TGTGCCAGCAGCTCACTAAGGGGCACAGCCTACGAGCAGTACTTC
CASSSLRGTAYEQYF
>TRBD1|NA|TRBV11-3|TRBJ2-1
TGTGCCAGCTCGAGGGGGGGACAGGGGGACAATGAGCAGTTCTTC
CASSRGGQGDNEQFF
>NA|few|TRBV2|TRBJ1-2
TGTGCCAGCAGTCGGACAGATGGCTACACCTTC
CASSRTDGYTF
>TRBD2|NA|TRBV29-1|TRBJ2-1
TGCAGCGTTGAAAGGGCGGGAGCTTTCAATGAGCAGTTCTTC
CSVERAGAFNEQFF
>TRBD2|NA|TRBV27|TRBJ2-7
TGTGCCAGCAGGGGACTAGCGGGATCCTACGAGCAGTACTTC
CASRGLAGSYEQYF
>NA|NA|TRBV18|TRBJ1-1
TGTGCCAGCGGGAGAATGGACACTGAAGCTTTCTTT
CASGRMDTEAFF
>NA|NA|TRBV19|TRBJ2-7
TGTGCCAGTAGTATAAAGGAGACTCCCCGGACATACGAGCAGTACTTC
CASSIKETPRTYEQYF
>TRBD1|NA|TRBV4-2|TRBJ1-1
TGTGCCAGCAGCCAACACGGGACAGTGAACACTGAAGCTTTCTTT
CASSQHGTVNTEAFF
>NA|once|TRBV6-1|TRBJ2-5
TGTGCCAGCAGTGAAGCACACCGTAACCAGGGGCGGGAGACCCAGTACTTC
CASSEAHRNQGRETQYF
>TRBD2|once|TRBV9|TRBJ2-1
TGTGCCAGCAGCCAAACTAGCGGGATGGGGAATGAGCAGTTCTTC
CASSQTSGMGNEQFF
>NA|NA|TRBV2|TRBJ1-6
TGTGCCAGCACAGGGTCGGGTAATTCACCCCTCCACTTT
CASTGSGNSPLHF
>NA|once|TRBV7-6|TRBJ1-1
TGTGCCAGCAGCGCAACAGGGCGTGAAGCTTTCTTT
CASSATGREAFF
>NA|NA|TRBV5-1|TRBJ2-3
TGCGCCAGCAGCGGAGAGTCCGGGACTAGCACAGATACGCAGTATTTT
CASSGESGTSTDTQYF
>NA|once|TRBV5-1|TRBJ2-7
TGCGCCAGCAGCTCAGGGCAGGGTTCCTACGAGCAGTACTTC
CASSSGQGSYEQYF
>NA|NA|TRBV5-4|TRBJ2-2
TGTGCCAGCAGGGGGACACGGCACCGGGGAGCTGTTTTT
CASRGTRHRGAVF
>TRBD2|NA|TRBV6-6|TRBJ2-1
TGTGCCAGCAGTTACCGACTAGCGGGTATCAATGAGCAGTTCTTC
CASSYRLAGINEQFF
>NA|NA|TRBV15|TRBJ2-1
TGTGCCACCAGCAGAGATCACAGGGTCGGGAATGAGCAGTTCTTC
CATSRDHRVGNEQFF
>NA|NA|TRBV4-1|TRBJ1-4
TGCGCCAGCAGCCAAGCCAGACCGGGACTAGGTGAAAAACTGTTTTTT
CASSQARPGLGEKLFF